This T cell receptor beta chain was observed in a study of T cell repertoires in cytomegalovirus infection. Turning to the study itself: A matching HLA type, together with CMV infection, was signaled by public TCR beta signatures. Study findings and constraints: What dominated the ex vivo response were HLA-C-restricted CMV-specific TCR beta clonotypes.

V was pared by 6 bases and J by 4 bases, with 11 bases of the junction left unmatched. Germline V CDR1 and CDR2: MNHEY, SVGEGT. The CDR3 covers 16 residues. TCRdb called the reads again in MiXCR, with one record for every CDR3 protein. The sample carries 570,000 or so distinct CDR3 sequences, just under 40% recorded once. In its sample, this clonotype was seen a few times. Its antigen is currently unknown. The sample consisted of cultured PBMCs, taken from culture after CMV antigen stimulation. This clonotype was obtained from a human donor in good health (CMV status not recorded). Some clones in this sample may be carry-over from other donors' samples. The V gene is TRBV6-2 or TRBV6-3, the J gene TRBJ1-2; 10 bases fit TRBD1. The chain's CDR3 is CASRPKTGGLIYGYTF. The CDR3 DNA follows: TGTGCCAGCAGACCGAAGACAGGGGGCCTAATCTATGGCTACACCTTC.